These 30 T cell receptor beta chains were all obtained from the same sample, sequenced in a study of blood T cell repertoires in COVID-19. TCRdb's table, derived via immunoSEQ multiplex PCR, lists solely in-frame clones and lacks some. Among over 35,000 clones, about 90% were seen once, and the ten largest hold about a tenth. The sequenced sample was peripheral blood. These receptors were taken from a middle-aged man with active COVID-19.

The chain employs TRBV19 and TRBJ2-2; 15 bases match TRBD2. The junction had 6 bases not matched to a gene; V was cut back by 3 bases and J by 4 bases. This CDR3 contains 18 residues. Germline CDR1 and CDR2: LNHDA and SQIVND (reference sequence). CDR3 protein: CASSMGTSGRLGTGELFF. The CDR3, as DNA: TGTGCCAGTAGTATGGGGACTAGCGGGAGGTTGGGCACCGGGGAGCTGTTTTTT.

The genes are TRBV6-4 and TRBJ2-2, with D maybe TRBD2 (5 bases). CDR1 MRHNA and CDR2 SNTAGT come from the germline V gene. The CDR3 has 14 residues. Trimming pared 7 bases from V and 4 bases from J, leaving 13 bases between. CDR3 DNA sequence: TGTGCCAGCAAGAGAGGGTCAGCCACCGGGGAGCTGTTTTTT. Translation: CASKRGSATGELFF.

V is TRBV6-6 and J is TRBJ1-2, with D possibly being TRBD1 (5 bases). Trimming took off 6 bases at V and 4 bases at J, with 12 bases between the two ends. The CDR3 length is 13 residues. The germline V gene has CDR1 MNHNY and CDR2 SVGAGI (reference sequence). The CDR3: CASSPQATYGYTF. The CDR3 DNA sequence: TGTGCCAGCAGCCCACAGGCTACCTATGGCTACACCTTC.

The rearrangement joins TRBV19 to TRBJ1-5, with 7 positions matching TRBD1. Trimming took 5 bases from V and 4 from J; bases not matched to a gene: 5. The CDR3 loop spans 14 amino acids. Per germline, CDR1 LNHDA and CDR2 SQIVND (reference sequence). The DNA for the CDR3 is TGTGCCAGTAGTCCCACGGGACAGAATCAGCCCCAGCATTTT. Its protein is CASSPTGQNQPQHF.

The chain uses TRBV6-4 and TRBJ2-7; TRBD1 agrees at 10 bases. The V gene's germline CDR1 is MRHNA and CDR2 SNTAGT. J was trimmed by 2 bases and V by 3 bases; bases with no gene match: 1. The CDR3 length is 14 residues. The CDR3 region is CASSEGTGAYEQYF. CDR3 in DNA: TGTGCCAGCAGTGAAGGGACAGGGGCCTACGAGCAGTACTTC.

The rearrangement joins TRBV2 to TRBJ1-2, with a possible D match to TRBD1 (5 bases). V was trimmed by 3 bases and J by 2 bases, leaving 10 bases between them. Germline CDR1 SNHLY, CDR2 FYNNEI. The CDR3 has 14 amino acids. The CDR3 loop is CASSDWGVNYGYTF. The CDR3 nucleotides are TGTGCCAGCAGTGACTGGGGGGTGAACTATGGCTACACCTTC.

The CDR3, as DNA: TGTGCCAGCAGTTTAAGTTCGGGACTCCTAGCGGGCTACGAGCAGTACTTC. Amino acid sequence: CASSLSSGLLAGYEQYF. V is TRBV28 and J is TRBJ2-7; 8 nucleotides align to TRBD2. The CDR3 contains 17 residues. V dropped 2 bases and J dropped 3; count of bases not matched to a gene: 12. The germline V gene has CDR1 MDHEN and CDR2 SYDVKM.

This clone was seen just once. The chain carries TRBV28 and TRBJ2-5, with D possibly matching TRBD2 (6 bases). The CDR3 loop spans 18 amino acids. The germline CDR1 and CDR2 sequences are MDHEN and SYDVKM. Trimming stripped 1 base from V and 4 bases from J, with 22 bases between. The DNA of the CDR3 is TGTGCCAGCAGTTTATCCGCCCGGCGAAAACTAGCTAGAGAGACCCAGTACTTC. Its translation is CASSLSARRKLARETQYF.

The chain has TRBV7-9 and TRBJ2-7; possible D gene TRBD1, 5 bases. There are 13 residues in the CDR3. Between the trimmed V and J ends, which lost 1 base and 5 bases, there was a span of 9 bases. The germline V gene has CDR1 SEHNR and CDR2 FQNEAQ (reference sequence). Here the CDR3 reads CASSLEVGHEQYF. Written as DNA, the CDR3 is TGTGCCAGCAGCTTAGAAGTGGGGCACGAGCAGTACTTC.

This clone was picked up one time. CDR3 sequence: CASGLDRTNGGAEAFF. CDR3 DNA: TGCGCCAGCGGGCTTGACAGGACAAACGGTGGCGCTGAAGCTTTCTTT. The chain employs TRBV5-1 and TRBJ1-1, with a tentative D call TRBD1 (6 bases). This CDR3 region has 16 residues. V shed 7 bases and J shed 6 bases, with 25 bases lying between them. Germline-derived CDR1 and CDR2 are SGHRS and YFSETQ. Full variable domain (rest looked up from reference TRBV5-1 and TRBJ1-1): KAGVTQTPRYLIKTRGQQVTLSCSPISGHRSVSWYQQTPGQGLQFLFEYFSETQRNKGNFPGRFSGRQFSNSRSEMNVSTLELGDSALYLCASGLDRTNGGAEAFFGQGTRLTVV.

The chain employs TRBV28 and TRBJ2-5; 8 positions agree with TRBD2. Germline V gene lookup returns CDR1 MDHEN and CDR2 SYDVKM. The CDR3 is made up of 15 amino acids. After removal of 3 bases from V and 1 base from J, the junction contained 4 bases not matched to a gene. CDR3 nucleotides: TGTGCCAGCAGTTTTATTAGCGGGGTCCAAGAGACCCAGTACTTC. Amino acids: CASSFISGVQETQYF.

This chain uses TRBV5-1 with TRBJ1-1; a possible D gene is TRBD1 (5 bases). Germline CDR1 SGHRS, CDR2 YFSETQ. The V and J ends lost 6 bases and 1 base respectively, with 19 bases between them. The length of the CDR3 is 16 residues. The chain's CDR3 is CASTVRSGDRNTEAFF. The CDR3 DNA is TGCGCCAGCACCGTACGGTCGGGTGACAGGAACACTGAAGCTTTCTTT.

V and J are TRBV18 and TRBJ1-2, with D perhaps TRBD1 (5 bases). The V and J ends lost 0 bases and 6 bases respectively, with 14 bases between them. The CDR3 is 15 residues long. The germline gives CDR1 KGHSH, CDR2 LQKENI. Written as DNA, the CDR3 is TGTGCCAGCTCACCACCAAGCGGGGCGAAAGATGGCTACACCTTC. Its protein product is CASSPPSGAKDGYTF.

The V call is TRBV30, the J call TRBJ1-1; maybe TRBD1 (6 bases). V shed 1 base and J shed 5 bases, with 14 bases lying between them. The CDR3 consists of 14 residues. Germline lookup yields CDR1 GTSNPN and CDR2 SVGIG (reference sequence). The CDR3, as DNA: TGTGCCTGGAGTGCGAGGGGGTTCGGTACTGAAGCTTTCTTT. It translates to CAWSARGFGTEAFF.

V usage is TRBV25-1 and J usage is TRBJ1-1; D remains unclear. The CDR3 length is 14 residues. Germline V gene data show CDR1 as MGHDK and CDR2 as SYGVNS. V was shortened by 1 base and J by 4 bases, with 10 bases between the two germline ends. The CDR3 is CASSEFLGSTEAFF. CDR3 DNA sequence: TGTGCCAGCAGTGAATTTTTGGGGAGCACTGAAGCTTTCTTT.

The rearrangement links TRBV5-1 to TRBJ2-5, with TRBD2 identical over 8 bases. The V gene end was trimmed by 0 bases and the J gene end by 4 bases; junction bases not matched to a gene: 5. The CDR3 totals 15 residues. In germline, CDR1 is SGHRS, CDR2 YFSETQ. CDR3 bases: TGCGCCAGCAGCTTGGGCAGCGGGAGACGAGAGACCCAGTACTTC. Protein: CASSLGSGRRETQYF.

In regard to this clone: This same CDR3 is encoded by further DNA sequences in the sample. The rearrangement links TRBV20-1 to TRBJ2-7, with 8 bases identical to TRBD1. Germline trimming cut 3 bases from V and 5 bases from J; bases unmatched to any gene: 6. Germline assignment: CDR1 DFQATT and CDR2 SNEGSKA (reference sequence). This CDR3 has 13 amino acids. CDR3 sequence reads: CSASFQGAHEQYF. CDR3 nucleotides: TGCAGTGCTAGTTTTCAGGGGGCCCACGAGCAGTACTTC.

The V gene is TRBV10-2, the J gene TRBJ1-6; D unclear. Germline V lookup: CDR1 WSHSY, CDR2 SAAADI. The CDR3 extends over 15 amino acids. V lost 6 bases and J 5 bases, leaving 14 bases between the germline ends. Here the CDR3 DNA reads TGCGCCAGCAGCGATTCCGGGATAAATAATTCACCCCTCCACTTT. Protein sequence: CASSDSGINNSPLHF.

This chain links TRBV24-1 with TRBJ2-1; 9 bases line up with TRBD2. The CDR3 runs to 17 residues. The germline CDR1 and CDR2 sequences are KGHDR and SFDVKD. J lost 2 bases, V lost 4 bases, and 8 bases had no gene match. CDR3 loop: CATSDLTSGSTYNEQFF. CDR3 DNA sequence: TGTGCCACCAGTGACTTGACTAGCGGTTCCACCTACAATGAGCAGTTCTTC.

V gene TRBV11-2 combines with J gene TRBJ1-2; no clear D. Per the germline V gene, CDR1 is SGHAT and CDR2 is FQNNGV. Trimming left V 7 bases short and J 7 bases short, with 16 bases between. The CDR3 spans 13 residues. The CDR3 DNA sequence: TGTGCCAGCACGCCAATATACGCGCGTGGCTACACCTTC. Translation: CASTPIYARGYTF.

This chain joins TRBV3-1 (or the pseudogene TRBV3-2) and TRBJ2-1, with 10 bases lining up with TRBD2. This CDR3 spans 16 amino acids. V lost 4 bases and J lost 10; bases outside the gene matches: 13. The germline V gene encodes CDR1 LGHDT and CDR2 YNNKEL (reference sequence). The CDR3 DNA follows: TGTGCCAGCAGCCCCGGTCTAGCGGGAGTCACAGGGGAGCAGTTCTTC. Encoded protein: CASSPGLAGVTGEQFF.

This chain connects TRBV19 to TRBJ1-5; 7 positions agree with TRBD1. Trimming removed 5 bases from V and 7 bases from J; junction bases left unmatched: 5. The CDR3 is made up of 13 amino acids. Germline CDR1 LNHDA, CDR2 SQIVND (reference sequence). In DNA form, the CDR3 reads TGTGCCAGTAGTCCGGGACAGCGGCAGCCCCAGCATTTT. Protein: CASSPGQRQPQHF.

This clone has only one observation. The chain carries TRBV15 and TRBJ2-3; D gene unclear. The CDR3 covers 14 residues. Between the trimmed V and J ends, which lost 0 bases and 6 bases, there was a span of 10 bases. The germline V gene encodes CDR1 LNHNV and CDR2 YYDKDF (reference sequence). CDR3 amino acids: CATSRDSSWDTQYF. Written as DNA, the CDR3 is TGTGCCACCAGCAGAGATAGCTCTTGGGATACGCAGTATTTT.

The chain has TRBV23-1 and TRBJ2-1; TRBD2 matches 8 bases. TRBV23-1 is designated an ORF whose function remains uncertain. The CDR3 runs 18 residues. Trimming cost V 3 bases and J 2 bases; bases outside gene matches: 12. The CDR3 DNA reads TGCGCCAGCAGTCAGGGGGGTGGCGGGAGGACAACCTACAATGAGCAGTTCTTC. Translating gives CASSQGGGGRTTYNEQFF.

The chain combines TRBV4-2 with TRBJ2-1, with 10 bases aligning to TRBD1. With 4 bases clipped from V and 7 bases from J, the junction kept 7 bases outside the gene matches. The CDR3 contains 15 residues. Germline lookup yields CDR1 LGHNA and CDR2 YNFKEQ. The CDR3 here is CASSPDRGLVNEQFF. Written as DNA, the CDR3 is TGTGCCAGCAGCCCCGACAGGGGGCTGGTGAATGAGCAGTTCTTC.

V gene TRBV7-9 combines with J gene TRBJ2-1; TRBD2 aligns across 11 bases. Germline V gene sequence: CDR1 SEHNR, CDR2 FQNEAQ (reference sequence). The trim removed 4 bases at V and 3 bases at J, leaving 8 bases unmatched. The CDR3 has 17 residues. In DNA form, the CDR3 reads TGTGCCAGCAGCTCTACTAGCGGGAGAAGAAACTACAATGAGCAGTTCTTC. The encoded protein is CASSSTSGRRNYNEQFF.

This clone was seen once. V and J are TRBV27 and TRBJ2-5; D might be TRBD1 (6 bases). The CDR3 runs 12 residues. Germline V CDR1 and CDR2: MNHEY, SMNVEV (reference sequence). V was shortened by 7 bases and J by 7 bases, with 13 bases between the two germline ends. The CDR3 loop reads CASTQGEGTQYF. In DNA form, the CDR3 reads TGTGCCAGCACACAGGGCGAAGGGACCCAGTACTTC.

The chain recombines TRBV19 with TRBJ2-1, with TRBD2 matching 13 bases. The CDR3 runs 16 residues. Per the germline V gene, CDR1 is LNHDA and CDR2 is SQIVND (reference sequence). Trimming took 5 bases from V and 9 from J; bases not matched to a gene: 10. DNA for the CDR3: TGTGCCAGTAGTTTAATACTAGCGGGAGGGAACGGTGAGCAGTTCTTC. It specifies CASSLILAGGNGEQFF.

This clone has a single count. In DNA, the CDR3 is TGTGCCAGCAGCCCGGACAGGGTCGAGGTCGGCTACACCTTC. Protein: CASSPDRVEVGYTF. The chain has TRBV11-2 and TRBJ1-2; the match to TRBD1 covers 8 bases. Germline V gives CDR1 SGHAT, CDR2 FQNNGV. J was trimmed by 8 bases and V by 5 bases; bases with no gene match: 10. This CDR3 has 14 residues.

V is TRBV29-1 and J is TRBJ2-1, with a tentative D call TRBD2 (6 bases). V was clipped by 4 bases and J by 7 bases, with 14 bases between them. This CDR3 contains 13 residues. CDR1 is SQVTM and CDR2 is ANQGSEA in the germline V gene. The CDR3 region is CSVGTGGTNEQFF. CDR3 coding DNA: TGCAGCGTTGGTACCGGGGGAACGAATGAGCAGTTCTTC.